These 16 T cell receptor beta chains were all obtained from the same sample, sequenced in a study of yellow fever vaccine responses in identical twins. One entry per CDR3 protein results from TCRdb running MiXCR on the RT-PCR reads. Of 900 to 1,500 distinct CDR3 sequences in the sample, over 85% were seen once. This specimen was T cells from blood (PBMCs), unsorted or a sorted subset (not recorded which), taken before or after yellow fever vaccination (not recorded which). These receptors were collected from a female donor who received the yellow fever vaccine.

The J gene is TRBJ2-1, the V gene TRBV11-2, with 13 nucleotides matching TRBD2. Germline CDR1 and CDR2: SGHAT and FQNNGV. V lost 4 bases to trimming and J lost 2 bases; unmatched junction nucleotides: 14. CDR3 size: 20 residues. CDR3 bases: TGTGCCAGCAGCTCTCCCTCTAGACTAGCGGGGGGTCTAACCTACAATGAGCAGTTCTTC. This codes for CASSSPSRLAGGLTYNEQFF.

The chain is built from TRBV30 and TRBJ1-1; TRBD1 aligns across 10 bases. CDR1 GTSNPN and CDR2 SVGIG come from the germline V gene (reference sequence). CDR3 length equals 14 residues. V trimming: 1 base; J trimming: 11 bases; junction bases outside the gene matches: 10. CDR3 region: CAWSGSGTGADAFF. The CDR3 DNA follows: TGTGCCTGGAGTGGCTCCGGGACAGGGGCAGACGCTTTCTTT.

V usage is TRBV7-1 and J usage is TRBJ2-1; 9 bases align to TRBD1. TRBV7-1 is placed among ORFs of uncertain function. V lost 2 bases and J lost 8; bases outside the gene matches: 13. CDR3 size: 17 residues. CDR3 sequence reads: CASSSQGRGQGTDEQFF. In nucleotides, the CDR3 is TGTGCCAGCAGCTCACAAGGACGGGGACAGGGTACGGATGAGCAGTTCTTC.

This clonotype was counted a few times. The chain uses TRBV2 and TRBJ2-1; a possible D gene is TRBD2 (6 bases). Germline CDR1 SNHLY, CDR2 FYNNEI. The CDR3 has 11 amino acids. V was shortened by 8 bases and J by 7 bases, with 9 bases between the two germline ends. CDR3 sequence reads: CASGLANEQFF. The CDR3 nucleotides read TGTGCCAGCGGGCTAGCGAATGAGCAGTTCTTC.

The chain carries TRBV5-4 and TRBJ1-4; TRBD1 agrees at 8 bases. Trimming at V came to 1 base and at J to 0 bases, leaving 2 bases not matched to a gene. CDR3 length: 16 residues. The germline V gene encodes CDR1 SGHNT and CDR2 YYREEE (reference sequence). The CDR3 sequence: CASSLQGAATNEKLFF. In nucleotides, the CDR3 is TGTGCCAGCAGCTTGCAGGGGGCGGCAACTAATGAAAAACTGTTTTTT.

This clonotype was observed a single time. This CDR3 is CASSKSGTDSNQPQHF. In nucleotides, the CDR3 is TGTGCCAGCAGCAAATCCGGGACAGATAGCAATCAGCCCCAGCATTTT. The V gene is TRBV11-3, the J gene TRBJ1-5; TRBD1 aligns across 7 bases. Germline CDR1 SGHNT, CDR2 YENEEA. Trimming took 5 bases from V and 0 from J; bases not matched to a gene: 7. The CDR3 has 16 residues.

This clonotype has only a few counts. The chain links TRBV10-1 to TRBJ1-2, with a possible D match to TRBD1 (6 bases). Deletions cut 6 bases from V and 6 bases from J, with 14 bases between. Germline V gives CDR1 WNHNN, CDR2 SYGVQD (reference sequence). This CDR3 has 13 amino acids. In nucleotides, the CDR3 is TGCGCCAGCAGCAAAACAGGGCTCGATGGCTACACCTTC. Encoded protein: CASSKTGLDGYTF.

The chain joins TRBV5-4 to TRBJ1-2; tentatively, D is TRBD1 (6 bases). The CDR3 length is 11 residues. The germline V gene has CDR1 SGHNT and CDR2 YYREEE (reference sequence). V lost 5 bases, J lost 4 bases, and 6 bases lay in between. This chain's CDR3 is CASRGAYGYTF. CDR3 nucleotide sequence: TGTGCCAGCAGGGGGGCCTATGGCTACACCTTC.

The J gene is TRBJ1-4, the V gene TRBV4-3, with 9 bases matching TRBD1. The length of the CDR3 is 13 residues. The V gene end was trimmed by 4 bases and the J gene end by 8 bases; junction bases not matched to a gene: 2. In germline, CDR1 is LGHNA, CDR2 YSLEER. The chain's CDR3 is CASSRDRVEKLFF. CDR3 bases: TGCGCCAGCAGCCGGGACAGGGTGGAAAAACTGTTTTTT.

A single count supports this clonotype. The J gene is TRBJ1-3, the V gene TRBV10-1; D unclear. The length of the CDR3 is 14 residues. V lost 3 bases to trimming and J lost 0 bases, with 6 bases between them. From germline, CDR1 is WNHNN and CDR2 SYGVQD (reference sequence). CDR3 region: CASSDPGSGNTIYF. CDR3 nucleotides: TGCGCCAGCAGTGACCCCGGCTCTGGAAACACCATATATTTT.

V and J are TRBV11-3 and TRBJ2-7; TRBD1 might be the D (6 bases). With 5 bases removed from V and 0 bases from J, the gap between germline ends came to 8 bases. CDR1 is SGHNT, CDR2 YENEEA, per germline. The CDR3 spans 13 residues. The CDR3 nucleotides read TGTGCCAGCAGCCTACAGGGCTCCTACGAGCAGTACGTC. Amino acid sequence: CASSLQGSYEQYV.

This rearrangement joins TRBV27 to TRBJ2-2; D is possibly TRBD1 (5 bases). Germline V gives CDR1 MNHEY, CDR2 SMNVEV (reference sequence). The CDR3 runs 14 residues. V lost 6 bases and J lost 1, with 9 bases in between. DNA of the CDR3: TGTGCCAGCAGACCCACAGGGAACACCGGGGAGCTGTTTTTT. Translating gives CASRPTGNTGELFF.

This clonotype was counted only a few times. The DNA of the CDR3 is TGCGCCAGCAGCCAAGATCCCCCAGGGAGGTTTCAGCCCCAGCATTTT. Residues: CASSQDPPGRFQPQHF. The chain has TRBV4-1 and TRBJ1-5, with a possible D match to TRBD1 (5 bases). Between the trimmed V and J ends, which lost 0 bases and 6 bases, there was a span of 15 bases. The CDR3 is made up of 16 amino acids. Germline lookup yields CDR1 MGHRA and CDR2 YSYEKL.

The chain carries TRBV19 and TRBJ2-1; no clear D. V was shortened by 4 bases and J by 0 bases, with 10 bases between the two germline ends. In germline, CDR1 is LNHDA, CDR2 SQIVND (reference sequence). This CDR3 comprises 15 residues. For the CDR3, the DNA is TGTGCCAGTAGTAGAACCTTAAGCTCCTACAATGAGCAGTTCTTC. This codes for CASSRTLSSYNEQFF.

This sequence joins TRBV11-2 and TRBJ2-2; D perhaps matches TRBD1 (7 bases). The V and J ends lost 8 bases and 5 bases respectively, with 18 bases between them. CDR1 SGHAT and CDR2 FQNNGV come from the germline V gene. The CDR3 runs 15 residues. This chain's CDR3 is CASGPRGAETGELFF. The CDR3 coding sequence is TGTGCCAGCGGACCCAGGGGGGCGGAAACCGGGGAGCTGTTTTTT. Drawing the rest from reference TRBV11-2 and TRBJ2-2, the complete variable domain is EAGVAQSPRYKIIEKRQSVAFWCNPISGHATLYWYQQILGQGPKLLIQFQNNGVVDDSQLPKDRFSAERLKGVDSTLKIQPAKLEDSAVYLCASGPRGAETGELFFGEGSRLTVL.

V is TRBV20-1 and J is TRBJ1-2, with 7 positions matching TRBD1. The ends lost 6 bases at V and 8 bases at J; junction bases unmatched: 6. CDR3 size: 11 residues. Germline V gives CDR1 DFQATT, CDR2 SNEGSKA (reference sequence). The CDR3 loop reads CSASRDSGYTF. CDR3 nucleotides: TGCAGTGCATCGCGGGACAGCGGCTACACCTTC.